Sequencing of this T cell receptor beta chain was carried out in a study of blood T cells in healthy people across ages (dated by TCRdb to between 2014 and 2017). At the level of the whole study: In model experiments, template switching captured about one uniquely barcoded TCR beta cDNA molecule for every two T cells. The study measured age-related changes in TCR beta repertoire diversity using deep sequencing normalized with unique cDNA molecular identifiers. The donors were split into four age groups: young (average about 15 years), middle-aged (around 37), aged (roughly 60) and long-lived (more than 80). Donors of different ages were randomly distributed across sequencing lanes to avoid experimental bias. Two additional independent replicas of 1 million unique cDNA reads from the same blood draw were analyzed for two donors (one aged 18 to 30 and one aged 80 or older). The investigation overall reported the following: As age increased, observed TCR beta diversity per million T cells dropped in a roughly linear way, and a significant reduction was already evident by age 40. Total diversity estimates from one million sequenced T cells were considered lower bounds and underestimates. Compared with the aged group, the long-lived group had more naive CD4+ T cells, fewer expanded clones and increased TCR diversity, suggesting age selection. The percentage of naive T cells measured by flow cytometry correlated strongly with observed TCR beta diversity. Since profiling was done on bulk unsorted PBMCs, naive and antigen-experienced compartments could not be conclusively compared. Donor CMV infection status was unknown, potentially confounding age-related changes in expanded clonotypes.

As to this clonotype: The target of this receptor is not known. Per-base quality was not reported, and no clone a single base away is much larger than it.

Donors were 39 systemically healthy Caucasian individuals from Russia aged roughly 6 to 95 years. Each donor gave ten milliliters of peripheral blood, collected into EDTA-treated Vacutainer tubes. Ficoll-Paque density-gradient centrifugation was used to isolate PBMCs, with at least 6.5 million per sample. Trizol reagent was used to extract total RNA from PBMCs, with at least 6 micrograms per sample. For every donor, flow cytometry on a PBMC aliquot measured the percentage of naive CD45RAhigh/CD27high T cells. The CDR1 and CDR2 encoded by the germline V gene (reference sequence) are LNHNV and YYDKDF. V is clipped by 0 bases and J by 7 bases, and the sequence between their germline boundaries is 12 bases long. Spanning cysteine to phenylalanine, the CDR3 consists of 14 amino acids. Only the CDR3 DNA stays, 42 bases, in frame from base 1. Library construction relied on 5' RACE. The sequencing machine was an Illumina HiSeq 2500. A second roughly 6 to 12 cycle PCR used a sample-barcoded 5' primer and a J-beta primer mix. A template-switch 5' adaptor carrying 12 random nucleotides introduced a unique molecular identifier onto each TCR beta cDNA molecule. At least 2.5 million CDR3-containing paired-end reads were obtained from each sample. First-strand cDNA was synthesized from all RNA with the Mint cDNA synthesis kit, primed by a TRBC-specific oligonucleotide. All cDNA was treated with uracil-DNA glycosylase and then went through a first 18-cycle PCR with the universal primers M1SS and BC2_uni_R. On the authors' methods: Normalization of each sample was performed by random selection of 1 million high-quality reads, each carrying a distinct molecular identifier. Instead of being binned into consensus sequences, reads with shared molecular identifiers were discarded. MiTCR, run with a Q25 quality threshold and the strictest error-elimination algorithm, handled CDR3 identification, clonotype clustering and error correction. A nonparametric unseen species model using Euler transformation provided a lower-bound estimate of total TCR beta diversity. Clones were called with MiXCR by TCRdb after fastp trimmed the public reads at Q25, and only in-frame beta chains were retained. One record per CDR3 amino acid sequence lists the most common genes and DNA. TCRdb's processing, not the authors', yielded these V and J calls. For this sample the table gives almost 800,000 distinct CDR3 sequences, of which 55% to 70% were detected only once. The top ten clones comprise about 20% of the sample.

The specimen was blood. The rearrangement joined TRBV15 to TRBJ1-2; no confident D gene assignment can be made. This sequence was found in a man aged 30-40 years in good health. This receptor carries the CDR3 CATSREADHVGYTF. The bases are TGTGCCACCAGCAGAGAGGCAGACCATGTTGGCTACACCTTC.